The 3 T cell receptor beta chains reported below all come from one sample, sequenced in a study of cytomegalovirus exposure and HLA in healthy donors. The PCR was carried out with 60 Vbeta primers and 13 Jbeta primers. TCRdb's table, derived via immunoSEQ multiplex PCR, lists solely in-frame clones and lacks some. There are some 90,000 clones in the sample; 78% occur only once, and 3% to 3.5% lies in the top ten. Sample: PBMCs. Receptors were obtained from a woman aged 40 to 50 in good health and CMV-seronegative.

The chain recombines TRBV5-6 with TRBJ2-5, with D possibly TRBD1 on 6 matching bases. Per the germline V gene, CDR1 is SGHDT and CDR2 is YYEEEE. The CDR3 has 13 amino acids. With 3 bases removed from V and 4 bases from J, the gap between germline ends came to 10 bases. In DNA, the CDR3 is TGTGCCAGCAGCTATGGGGGCGTAGAGACCCAGTACTTC. Protein product: CASSYGGVETQYF. The full variable domain, its missing parts supplied by reference TRBV5-6 and TRBJ2-5, is DAGVTQSPTHLIKTRGQQVTLRCSPKSGHDTVSWYQQALGQGPQFIFQYYEEEERQRGNFPDRFSGHQFPNYSSELNVNALLLGDSALYLCASSYGGVETQYFGPGTRLLVL.

The gene calls are TRBV11-2 and TRBJ2-3; 13 nucleotides agree with TRBD2. V lost 4 bases to trimming and J lost 6 bases; unmatched junction nucleotides: 10. Germline lookup yields CDR1 SGHAT and CDR2 FQNNGV. This CDR3 has 17 residues. The CDR3 DNA follows: TGTGCCAGCAGCTCAAGACTAGCGGGAGGTGCAACGGATACGCAGTATTTT. Translation: CASSSRLAGGATDTQYF.

The chain links TRBV7-2 to TRBJ2-3, with D hard to call. CDR3 size: 15 residues. V was cut by 1 base and J by 2 bases, with 10 bases left in between. The germline gives CDR1 SGHTA, CDR2 FQGNSA. The CDR3 bases are TGTGCCAGCAGCTTAGGACGGCGGAACACAGATACGCAGTATTTT. Translation gives CASSLGRRNTDTQYF.